Below, one T cell receptor (beta chain) is given with its context. Indicated time point: baseline, week 1 (first vaccination visit). Specified treatment: pre-vaccination baseline after standard-of-care therapy. Sequenced by immunoSEQ multiplex PCR; TCRdb stores in-frame clones only, minus some. This table has roughly 16,000 clones, more than 65% appearing once. The ends lost 4 bases at V and 4 bases at J; junction bases unmatched: 3. Germline loops: CDR1 KGHSH, CDR2 LQKENI. This CDR3 has 13 amino acids. This entry is derived from a study of a mutant IDH1 vaccine in newly diagnosed glioma. This clonotype was obtained from a man in his forties with glioma. The sequencing here drew on PBMCs, taken from a glioma patient treated with radiotherapy, temozolomide or both. The chain combines TRBV18 with TRBJ1-1; TRBD1 matches 7 bases. The CDR3 sequence: CASSRPGGTEAFF. The CDR3 DNA follows: TGTGCCAGCTCACGGCCAGGGGGCACTGAAGCTTTCTTT.